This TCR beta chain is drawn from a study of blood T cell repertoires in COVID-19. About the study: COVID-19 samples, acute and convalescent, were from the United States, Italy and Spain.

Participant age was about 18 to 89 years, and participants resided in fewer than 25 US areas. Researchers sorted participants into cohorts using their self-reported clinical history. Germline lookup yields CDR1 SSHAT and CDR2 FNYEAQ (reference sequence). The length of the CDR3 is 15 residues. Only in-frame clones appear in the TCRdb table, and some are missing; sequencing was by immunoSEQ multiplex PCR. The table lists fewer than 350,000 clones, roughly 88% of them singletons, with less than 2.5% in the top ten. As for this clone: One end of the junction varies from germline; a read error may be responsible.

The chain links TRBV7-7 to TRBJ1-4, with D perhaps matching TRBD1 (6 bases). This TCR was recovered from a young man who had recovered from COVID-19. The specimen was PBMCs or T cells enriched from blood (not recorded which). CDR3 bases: TGTGCTAGCAGCTTTATGAGCAGGGGTCATGAAAAACTGTTTTTT. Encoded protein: CASSFMSRGHEKLFF. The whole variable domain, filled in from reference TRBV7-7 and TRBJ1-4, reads GAGVSQSPRYKVTKRGQDVTLRCDPISSHATLYWYQQALGQGPEFLTYFNYEAQPDKSGLPSDRFSAERPEGSISTLTIQRTEQRDSAMYRCASSFMSRGHEKLFFGSGTQLSVL.